Below are 4 T cell receptor beta chains sequenced from a single sample in a study of blood T cells in healthy people across ages. PCR was performed a second time for about 6 to 12 cycles using a sample-barcoded 5' primer and a J-beta primer mix. TCRdb recomputed calls from the 5' RACE reads with MiXCR, one row per CDR3 protein. The sample shows about 640,000 distinct CDR3 sequences, about 30% of them seen only once. Sequencing was performed on blood. All receptors derive from a woman aged 80 or over in good health.

V and J are TRBV6-1 and TRBJ1-1, with a weak D call TRBD1 (6 bases). CDR3 length equals 13 residues. Trimming took off 7 bases at V and 1 base at J, with 10 bases between the two ends. Germline-derived CDR1 and CDR2 are MNHNS and SASEGT. The DNA for the CDR3 is TGTGCCAGCACCTTGGACAGGAACACTGAAGCTTTCTTT. It specifies CASTLDRNTEAFF.

This clonotype was observed at least ten times. This sequence joins TRBV24-1 and TRBJ2-7; possible D gene TRBD2, 5 bases. This CDR3 has 13 residues. Per germline, CDR1 KGHDR and CDR2 SFDVKD. V was pared by 1 base and J by 5 bases, with 8 bases between. CDR3 in amino acids: CATSDLGRDEQYF. The CDR3, as DNA: TGTGCCACCAGTGATTTAGGGCGGGACGAGCAGTACTTC.

The chain carries TRBV20-1 and TRBJ1-2, with 7 nucleotides matching TRBD1. Germline CDR1 and CDR2: DFQATT and SNEGSKA (reference sequence). The CDR3 runs 16 residues. Trimming took 3 bases from V and 0 from J; bases not matched to a gene: 10. The CDR3 here is CSASSQGQPANYGYTF. CDR3 DNA sequence: TGCAGTGCTAGTTCCCAGGGACAGCCTGCTAACTATGGCTACACCTTC.

The chain is built from TRBV7-2 and TRBJ2-1, with TRBD2 identical over 9 bases. The V and J ends lost 3 bases and 8 bases, in that order; junction bases with no gene match: 5. This CDR3 is built from 14 residues. CDR1 and CDR2 (germline): SGHTA, FQGNSA. The chain's CDR3 is CASSLGLANDEQFF. CDR3 nucleotide sequence: TGTGCCAGCAGCTTGGGACTAGCTAACGATGAGCAGTTCTTC.